A single sample gave rise to the 8 T cell receptor beta chains below, sequenced in a study of blood T cell repertoires in COVID-19. Sequencing was performed with immunoSEQ multiplex PCR; in TCRdb, only in-frame clones are kept and a portion is missing. The sample has 170,000 or so clones, more than 85% seen once. The source material was peripheral blood. These receptors were collected from a man aged 60-69 years with COVID-19, enrolled during active disease.

This clone was found a few times. The V gene is TRBV7-2, the J gene TRBJ1-4, with 7 bases identical to TRBD1. With V trimmed by 4 bases and J by 1 base, 6 bases remained unmatched. The length of the CDR3 is 16 residues. CDR1 is SGHTA, CDR2 FQGNSA, per germline. This chain's CDR3 is CASSSRGVGTNEKLFF. CDR3 nucleotides: TGTGCCAGCAGCTCCAGGGGGGTAGGAACTAATGAAAAACTGTTTTTT.

This clone came up once. The V gene is TRBV7-2, the J gene TRBJ1-1; TRBD1 is a possible D gene (6 bases). The germline V and J ends were trimmed by 1 base and 3 bases, with 15 bases remaining between them. The CDR3 runs 16 residues. CDR1 and CDR2 from the germline V gene are SGHTA and FQGNSA. The CDR3 region has the DNA TGTGCCAGCAGCTTAGGTATACAGGGTTGGGACACTGAAGCTTTCTTT. It encodes CASSLGIQGWDTEAFF.

V gene TRBV10-3 combines with J gene TRBJ2-1; 13 bases align to TRBD2. Trimming cost V 3 bases and J 4 bases; bases outside gene matches: 9. The CDR3 sequence is 18 residues long. The germline V gene has CDR1 ENHRY and CDR2 SYGVKD. The CDR3 loop reads CAISETGLAGTKYNEQFF. CDR3 bases: TGTGCCATCAGTGAAACGGGACTAGCGGGAACGAAATACAATGAGCAGTTCTTC.

This clone turned up a few times. The chain recombines TRBV7-6 with TRBJ2-7; the match to TRBD2 covers 11 bases. J lost 4 bases, V lost 2 bases, and 4 bases had no gene match. The length of the CDR3 is 15 residues. Germline V gene sequence: CDR1 SGHVS, CDR2 FNYEAQ. This chain's CDR3 is CASSLRLAGGYEQYF. The CDR3 bases are TGTGCCAGCAGCTTAAGGCTAGCGGGGGGATACGAGCAGTACTTC.

The rearrangement joins TRBV4-3 to TRBJ1-4, with unresolved D. Germline CDR1 is LGHNA and CDR2 is YSLEER. V lost 5 bases, J lost 3 bases, and 13 bases lay in between. This CDR3 comprises 15 residues. CDR3 in DNA: TGCGCCAGCAGCTTCCAGGCGGGTCCTAATGAAAAACTGTTTTTT. This sequence encodes CASSFQAGPNEKLFF.

This chain links TRBV18 with TRBJ2-5; 10 nucleotides align to TRBD2. CDR3 length equals 15 residues. The germline V gene has CDR1 KGHSH and CDR2 LQKENI. After removal of 2 bases from V and 2 bases from J, the junction contained 2 bases not matched to a gene. The DNA for the CDR3 is TGTGCCAGCTCACCAGTACTAGCGGGACAAGAGACCCAGTACTTC. Its translation is CASSPVLAGQETQYF.

V usage is TRBV3-1 (or the pseudogene TRBV3-2) and J usage is TRBJ2-1; 11 positions agree with TRBD1. The CDR3 contains 17 residues. With 0 bases clipped from V and 7 bases from J, the junction kept 8 bases outside the gene matches. The germline V gene encodes CDR1 LGHDT and CDR2 YNNKEL (reference sequence). CDR3 amino acids: CASSQEPGTGGWNEQFF. In DNA, the CDR3 is TGTGCCAGCAGCCAAGAACCCGGGACAGGGGGATGGAATGAGCAGTTCTTC.

V usage is TRBV2 and J usage is TRBJ2-1; D remains ambiguous. The CDR3 spans 14 residues. V lost 4 bases, J lost 0 bases, and 7 bases lay in between. Germline values: CDR1 SNHLY, CDR2 FYNNEI. CDR3 sequence (DNA): TGTGCCAGCAGTGTTTATAGCTCCTACAATGAGCAGTTCTTC. Protein sequence: CASSVYSSYNEQFF.